A selection of T cell receptor beta chains follows, all from one sample in a study of T cell responses to AZD1222 COVID-19 vaccine. Clones were read by immunoSEQ multiplex PCR, and TCRdb kept only the in-frame ones, dropping some. The table includes about 140,000 clones, 91% detected once. Specimen: peripheral blood, collected 28 days after the second dose of the MenACWY control vaccine. Receptors were obtained from an adult who received the MenACWY meningococcal vaccine as a control. Both conserved end residues are part of each CDR3. A D gene is named only where the DNA matches it firmly. Clone size is stated in some rows and not others, as once, few, many or a class when expanded.

clone size,V gene,D gene,J gene,CDR3 DNA,CDR3 protein
-,TRBV5-4,TRBD1,TRBJ1-6,TGTGCCAGCAGCCGGGGGGGTTCAGGGGGCTATAATTCACCCCTCCACTTT,CASSRGGSGGYNSPLHF
-,TRBV28,-,TRBJ2-2,TGTGCCAGCAGTCCCAACTACAACAGGGCGGGGACCGGGGAGCTGTTTTTT,CASSPNYNRAGTGELFF
-,TRBV10-2,-,TRBJ2-1,TGCGCCAGCAGCGCCGGACTGCACTTAACCTACAATGAGCAGTTCTTC,CASSAGLHLTYNEQFF
once,TRBV11-2,-,TRBJ2-7,TGTGCCAGCAGCCCTCAGGGGGGAACCTACGAGCAGTACTTC,CASSPQGGTYEQYF
-,TRBV29-1,TRBD1,TRBJ2-7,TGCAGCGCGTCGACAGGGGGCTTCTACGAGCAGTACTTC,CSASTGGFYEQYF
few,TRBV7-9,TRBD1,TRBJ1-2,TGTGCCAGCAGCGACGAAACCGGGACAGCGGCCTATGGCTACACCTTC,CASSDETGTAAYGYTF
-,TRBV11-1,-,TRBJ2-1,TGTGCCAGCAGCACCTCCGGGAACCGGAATGAGCAGTTCTTC,CASSTSGNRNEQFF
-,TRBV19,-,TRBJ1-1,TGTGCCAGTAGTATAGATGGGCCAGGGACGGGCGGGAACACTGAAGCTTTCTTT,CASSIDGPGTGGNTEAFF
-,TRBV28,-,TRBJ2-1,TGTGCCAGCAGTCCCCAAGGGGGTTCCTACAATGAGCAGTTCTTC,CASSPQGGSYNEQFF
-,TRBV28,-,TRBJ2-7,TGTGCCAGCAGTTTAAGTGCGGTCCGGGGGGAGCAGTACTTC,CASSLSAVRGEQYF
-,TRBV6-2/TRBV6-3,TRBD1,TRBJ1-1,TGTGCCAGCAGTTACCACGGGACAGCGAAAGCTTTCTTT,CASSYHGTAKAFF
-,TRBV7-2,TRBD2,TRBJ2-3,TGTGCCAGCAGCCACATCGTAGCGGGGGGGCCTCCTACGCAGTATTTT,CASSHIVAGGPPTQYF
few,TRBV4-3,-,TRBJ1-5,TGCGCCAGCAGCCAACACCTAAGAGGGAGCAATCAGCCCCAGCATTTT,CASSQHLRGSNQPQHF
-,TRBV12-3/TRBV12-4,-,TRBJ2-2,TGTGCCAGCAGTTTAAATTCCGGGGGGGAGCTGTTTTTT,CASSLNSGGELFF
-,TRBV7-9,-,TRBJ1-2,TGTGCCAGCAGCTTAGATATGCCGCTGAACTATGGCTACACCTTC,CASSLDMPLNYGYTF
-,TRBV29-1,TRBD1,TRBJ1-4,TGCAGCGTGGGAACAGGGGATAATGAAAAACTGTTTTTT,CSVGTGDNEKLFF
-,TRBV28,-,TRBJ1-5,TGTGCCAGCAGTTTACTACGTCAGCCCCAGCATTTT,CASSLLRQPQHF
-,TRBV6-5,-,TRBJ1-3,TGTGCCAACGCCCCCGTTGGAGGACCTGGAAACACCATATATTTT,CANAPVGGPGNTIYF
-,TRBV6-1,-,TRBJ1-1,TGTGCCAGCAGTGAAAACGGAGATCGGGACACTGAAGCTTTCTTT,CASSENGDRDTEAFF
-,TRBV12-5,TRBD1,TRBJ1-5,TGTGCTAGTGCCCAGGGGGGCCAGCCCCAGCATTTT,CASAQGGQPQHF
once,TRBV19,-,TRBJ2-3,TGTGCCAGTAGTATAGAAGGTCTGGATACGCAGTATTTT,CASSIEGLDTQYF
-,TRBV24-1,-,TRBJ2-1,TGTGCCACCTCCACCCCCAGGGCAGGGGGGGGTGGTGAGCAGTTCTTC,CATSTPRAGGGGEQFF
-,TRBV6-5,TRBD1,TRBJ1-1,TGTGCCAGCAGATCGCAGGGGGTTGGCACTGAAGCTTTCTTT,CASRSQGVGTEAFF
once,TRBV5-1,-,TRBJ2-1,TGCGCCAGCAGCTTGGCAGCTAATTACAATGAGCAGTTCTTC,CASSLAANYNEQFF
-,TRBV5-1,-,TRBJ2-4,TGCGCCAGCAGCTTGGTACGTGGGGAAAACATTCAGTACTTC,CASSLVRGENIQYF
-,TRBV18,-,TRBJ2-2,TGTGCCAGCTCTTCAAGGGTTTACACCGGGGAGCTGTTTTTT,CASSSRVYTGELFF
-,TRBV2,-,TRBJ1-1,TGTGCCAGCAGTGCGGTTTCTGCGAACACTGAAGCTTTCTTT,CASSAVSANTEAFF
-,TRBV10-2,-,TRBJ1-5,TGCGCCAGCAGTGAGTGGGGCGGTAGCAATCAGCCCCAGCATTTT,CASSEWGGSNQPQHF
-,TRBV6-5,TRBD2,TRBJ2-7,TGTGCCAGCAAGTTGGGGAGGGCGGGCGAGCAGTACTTC,CASKLGRAGEQYF
-,TRBV9,-,TRBJ2-2,TGTGCCAGCAGCCCCCGGGCGTTCCGAACCGGGGAGCTGTTTTTT,CASSPRAFRTGELFF